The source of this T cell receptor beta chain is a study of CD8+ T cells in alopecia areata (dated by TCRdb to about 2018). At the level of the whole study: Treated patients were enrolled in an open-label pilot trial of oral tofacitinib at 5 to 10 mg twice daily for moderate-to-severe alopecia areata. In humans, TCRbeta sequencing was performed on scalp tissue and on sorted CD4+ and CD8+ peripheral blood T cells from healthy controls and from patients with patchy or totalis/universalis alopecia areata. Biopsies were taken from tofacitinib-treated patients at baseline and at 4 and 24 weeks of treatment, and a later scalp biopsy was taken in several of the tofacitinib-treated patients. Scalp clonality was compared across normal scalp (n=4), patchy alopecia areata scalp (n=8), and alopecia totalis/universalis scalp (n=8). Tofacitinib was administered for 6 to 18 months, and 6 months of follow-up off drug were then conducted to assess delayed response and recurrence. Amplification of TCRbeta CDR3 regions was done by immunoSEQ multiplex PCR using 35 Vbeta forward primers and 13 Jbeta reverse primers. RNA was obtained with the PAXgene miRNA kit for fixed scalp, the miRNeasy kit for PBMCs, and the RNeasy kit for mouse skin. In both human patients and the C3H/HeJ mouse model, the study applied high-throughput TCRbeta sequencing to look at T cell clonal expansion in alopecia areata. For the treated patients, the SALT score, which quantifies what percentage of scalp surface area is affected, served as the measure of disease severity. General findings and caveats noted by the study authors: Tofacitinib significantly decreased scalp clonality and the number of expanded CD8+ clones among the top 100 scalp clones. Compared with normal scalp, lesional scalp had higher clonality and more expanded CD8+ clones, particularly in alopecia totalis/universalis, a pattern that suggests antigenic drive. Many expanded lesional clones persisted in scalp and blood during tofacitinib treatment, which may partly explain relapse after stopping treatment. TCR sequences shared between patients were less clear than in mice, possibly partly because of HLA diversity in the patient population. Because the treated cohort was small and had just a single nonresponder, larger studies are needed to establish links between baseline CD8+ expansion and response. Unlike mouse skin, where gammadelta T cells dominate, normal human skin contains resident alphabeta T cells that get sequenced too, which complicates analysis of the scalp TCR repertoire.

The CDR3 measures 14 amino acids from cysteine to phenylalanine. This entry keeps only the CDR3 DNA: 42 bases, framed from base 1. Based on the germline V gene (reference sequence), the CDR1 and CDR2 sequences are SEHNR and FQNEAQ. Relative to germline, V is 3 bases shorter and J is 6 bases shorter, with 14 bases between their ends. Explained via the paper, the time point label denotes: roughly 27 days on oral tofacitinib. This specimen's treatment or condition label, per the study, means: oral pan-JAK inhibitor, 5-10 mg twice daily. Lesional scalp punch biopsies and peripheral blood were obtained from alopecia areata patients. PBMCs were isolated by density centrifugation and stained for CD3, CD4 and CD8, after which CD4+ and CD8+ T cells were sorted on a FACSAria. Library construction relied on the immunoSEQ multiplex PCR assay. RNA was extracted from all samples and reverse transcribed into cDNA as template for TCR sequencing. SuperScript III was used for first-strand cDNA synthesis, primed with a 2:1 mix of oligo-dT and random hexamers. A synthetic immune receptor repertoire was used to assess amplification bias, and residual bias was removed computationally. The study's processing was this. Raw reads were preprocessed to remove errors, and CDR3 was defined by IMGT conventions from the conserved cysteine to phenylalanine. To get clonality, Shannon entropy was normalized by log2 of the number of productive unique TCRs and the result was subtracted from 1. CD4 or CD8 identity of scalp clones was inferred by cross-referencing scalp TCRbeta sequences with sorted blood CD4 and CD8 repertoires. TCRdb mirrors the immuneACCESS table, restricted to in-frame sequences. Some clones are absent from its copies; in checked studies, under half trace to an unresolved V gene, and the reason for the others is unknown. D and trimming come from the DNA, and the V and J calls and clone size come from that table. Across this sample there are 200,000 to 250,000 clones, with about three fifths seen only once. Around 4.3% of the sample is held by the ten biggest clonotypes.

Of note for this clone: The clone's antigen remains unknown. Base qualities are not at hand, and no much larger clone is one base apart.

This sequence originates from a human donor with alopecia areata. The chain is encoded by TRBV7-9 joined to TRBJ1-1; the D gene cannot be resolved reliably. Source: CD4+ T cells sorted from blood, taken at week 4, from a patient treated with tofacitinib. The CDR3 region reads CASSFPAGRAEAFF. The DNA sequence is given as TGTGCCAGCAGCTTTCCGGCAGGCCGGGCTGAAGCTTTCTTT.